What follows are 19 T cell receptor beta chains derived from one specimen sequenced in a study of T cells expressing NK-cell markers. TCRdb reanalyzed the 5' RACE reads and collapses them to one entry per CDR3 protein, without DNA. The sample includes some 500,000 distinct CDR3 sequences. What was sequenced was blood T cells: a sorted CD56 or NKG2C T cell subset, CD4+ or CD8+ T cells, or bulk PBMC T cells (not recorded which). These receptor sequences come from a woman aged 50 to 60 in good health.

The rearrangement uses TRBV30 and TRBJ2-3; TCRdb's D call, TRBD2, is unchecked because there is no DNA. The CDR3 consists of 14 residues. Per germline, CDR1 GTSNPN and CDR2 SVGIG (reference sequence). The CDR3: CAWTPAGVTDTQYF.

The V gene is TRBV29-1, the J gene TRBJ1-6; TCRdb designates TRBD1, a call that cannot be tested without DNA. Germline-derived CDR1 and CDR2 are SQVTM and ANQGSEA. The CDR3 runs to 16 residues. The CDR3 loop reads CSVDTKAGTRVSPLHF.

The chain couples TRBV14 to TRBJ2-1. The CDR3 runs to 15 residues. Germline V gene lookup returns CDR1 SGHDN and CDR2 FVKESK. CDR3 amino acids: CASSRGRLQYNEQFF. Filled out from reference TRBV14 and TRBJ2-1, the complete variable domain reads EAGVTQFPSHSVIEKGQTVTLRCDPISGHDNLYWYRRVMGKEIKFLLHFVKESKQDESGMPNNRFLAERTGGTYSTLKVQPAELEDSGVYFCASSRGRLQYNEQFFGPGTRLTVL.

The chain recombines TRBV4-1 with TRBJ1-5; TCRdb calls TRBD1, which cannot be checked without DNA. This CDR3 spans 16 amino acids. Germline CDR1 and CDR2: MGHRA and YSYEKL. The chain's CDR3 is CASSQPTGGSNQPQHF.

The chain recombines TRBV5-1 with TRBJ2-7; the TCRdb call, TRBD1, lacks DNA for checking. The CDR3 sequence is 13 residues long. Germline lookup yields CDR1 SGHRS and CDR2 YFSETQ. The CDR3: CASTVADTHEQYF. Looking up the rest from reference TRBV5-1 and TRBJ2-7 gives the full variable domain: KAGVTQTPRYLIKTRGQQVTLSCSPISGHRSVSWYQQTPGQGLQFLFEYFSETQRNKGNFPGRFSGRQFSNSRSEMNVSTLELGDSALYLCASTVADTHEQYFGPGTRLTVT.

The CDR3 here is CATRGTSGSAGELFF. The V and J genes are TRBV12-3 or TRBV12-4 and TRBJ2-2; without DNA, the TCRdb call of TRBD2 cannot be checked. The CDR3 totals 15 residues.

This chain links TRBV7-9 with TRBJ2-2; TCRdb returns TRBD1, unconfirmable since there is no DNA. Germline V gene data show CDR1 as SEHNR and CDR2 as FQNEAQ (reference sequence). The CDR3 sequence is 16 residues long. This CDR3 reads CASGPLGQPNTGELFF.

The rearrangement links TRBV4-1 to TRBJ2-3; TCRdb outputs TRBD2, but without DNA this stays unchecked. This CDR3 spans 15 amino acids. The germline CDR1 and CDR2 sequences are MGHRA and YSYEKL. The CDR3 is CASSQDGTSGDTQYF.

The chain has TRBV6-6 and TRBJ2-5; TCRdb's D call, TRBD1, is unchecked because there is no DNA. CDR1 is MNHNY and CDR2 is SVGAGI in the germline V gene (reference sequence). CDR3 size: 14 residues. The chain's CDR3 is CASSYDTGRETQYF.

The gene calls are TRBV27 and TRBJ2-7; there is no DNA to check the TCRdb D call of TRBD1. The CDR3 has 15 amino acids. Germline loops: CDR1 MNHEY, CDR2 SMNVEV (reference sequence). The CDR3 sequence: CASSLRGWGPYEQYF.

V usage is TRBV7-3 and J usage is TRBJ2-5; TCRdb names TRBD2, which stays unverified in the absence of DNA. The germline CDR1 and CDR2 sequences are SGHTA and FQGTGA. The CDR3 spans 15 residues. CDR3 in amino acids: CASSLYNGKQETQYF.

This CDR3 is CSVVQGKYNEQFF. The V and J genes are TRBV29-1 and TRBJ2-1; the D gene TCRdb calls, TRBD1, cannot be checked with no DNA. Per germline, CDR1 SQVTM and CDR2 ANQGSEA. The CDR3 loop spans 13 amino acids.

This rearrangement joins TRBV12-3 or TRBV12-4 to TRBJ2-3; TCRdb reports TRBD2, a call that lacks DNA to check it against. The CDR3 loop spans 15 amino acids. Here the CDR3 reads CASRLLAKSTDTQYF.

The J gene is TRBJ1-5, the V gene TRBV27; with no DNA, the TCRdb D assignment of TRBD1 cannot be verified. From germline, CDR1 is MNHEY and CDR2 SMNVEV (reference sequence). The CDR3 has 12 amino acids. The CDR3 loop reads CASSFRGQPQHF.

The chain carries TRBV20-1 and TRBJ2-2; TCRdb's D gene call, TRBD2, goes unchecked for lack of DNA. The CDR3 spans 15 residues. Germline loops: CDR1 DFQATT, CDR2 SNEGSKA (reference sequence). This CDR3 is CSARSWRENTGELFF.

V usage is TRBV2 and J usage is TRBJ2-1; TCRdb designates TRBD2, a call that cannot be tested without DNA. This CDR3 region has 15 residues. The germline V gene encodes CDR1 SNHLY and CDR2 FYNNEI. The CDR3 is CASSSVLARYNEQFF.

The chain couples TRBV11-2 to TRBJ1-1. CDR1 is SGHAT, CDR2 FQNNGV, per germline. The CDR3 runs 14 residues. This CDR3 is CASSVLPANTEAFF. Together with reference TRBV11-2 and TRBJ1-1, the CDR3 gives the full variable domain: EAGVAQSPRYKIIEKRQSVAFWCNPISGHATLYWYQQILGQGPKLLIQFQNNGVVDDSQLPKDRFSAERLKGVDSTLKIQPAKLEDSAVYLCASSVLPANTEAFFGQGTRLTVV.

J is TRBJ1-5 and V is TRBV14; the TCRdb call, TRBD1, lacks DNA for checking. CDR1 SGHDN and CDR2 FVKESK come from the germline V gene. This CDR3 is 17 amino acids long. The CDR3 spells CASSPGQGSSSNQPQHF.

V is TRBV2 and J is TRBJ1-6. Germline lookup yields CDR1 SNHLY and CDR2 FYNNEI. The CDR3 length is 15 residues. Here the CDR3 reads CASSEVRSSDSPLHF.